The table lists the clone carrying this T cell receptor (beta chain) with a count of one. The antigen is unknown. This CDR3 has 13 residues. Germline CDR1 is SGHAT and CDR2 is FQDESV (reference sequence). V was cut by 1 base and J by 3 bases, with 7 bases left in between. This entry belongs to a study of siplizumab effects on memory and regulatory T cells. Study-wide results and caveats: Greater diversity than memory cells seemed evident in naive T cells, which also appeared to be major alloresponse contributors.

The table came from immunoSEQ multiplex PCR; TCRdb's copy has only in-frame clones and leaves some out. The sample consists of some 100,000 clones, 93% of them appearing once. The gene calls are TRBV11-1 and TRBJ2-7; D remains unclear. Sample: non-Treg CD4+ T cells sorted from blood. This clonotype originated in a human donor in good health. The DNA of the CDR3 is TGTGCCAGCAGCTTAGAACCCGTCTACGAGCAGTACTTC. Protein: CASSLEPVYEQYF.